Presented here are 11 T cell receptor beta chains from one specimen sequenced in a study of cytomegalovirus exposure and HLA in healthy donors. The PCR made use of 60 Vbeta and 13 Jbeta primers. Sequencing was performed with immunoSEQ multiplex PCR; in TCRdb, only in-frame clones are kept and a portion is missing. This table holds 150,000 to 250,000 clones, roughly 85% found once. The sequencing sample was made of PBMCs. All receptors derive from a woman aged 45-65 years in good health and CMV-seronegative.

The rearrangement uses TRBV9 and TRBJ2-2; D ambiguous. Trimming left V 3 bases short and J 0 bases short, with 9 bases between. Germline CDR1 reads SGDLS; CDR2 reads YYNGEE. This CDR3 is built from 15 residues. The CDR3 is CASSAGPPNTGELFF. Written as DNA, the CDR3 is TGTGCCAGCAGCGCAGGCCCACCGAACACCGGGGAGCTGTTTTTT.

The V and J genes are TRBV2 and TRBJ2-5; 7 bases agree with TRBD1. This CDR3 has 13 amino acids. Germline V gene data show CDR1 as SNHLY and CDR2 as FYNNEI. The V and J ends lost 7 bases and 5 bases, in that order; junction bases with no gene match: 7. The CDR3 loop is CASTETGYETQYF. The CDR3 nucleotides are TGTGCCAGCACGGAGACAGGGTATGAGACCCAGTACTTC.

The gene calls are TRBV28 and TRBJ2-7, with 10 nucleotides matching TRBD1. The CDR3 spans 16 residues. Trimming at V came to 6 bases and at J to 4 bases, leaving 12 bases not matched to a gene. Per germline, CDR1 MDHEN and CDR2 SYDVKM. CDR3 DNA: TGTGCCAGCAGCCCCCCGGGGACAGGGGCCTTTTACGAGCAGTACTTC. This gives the protein CASSPPGTGAFYEQYF.

The CDR3: CASTDRVYGYTF. In DNA, the CDR3 is TGTGCCAGTACCGACCGGGTCTATGGCTACACCTTC. The chain is built from TRBV19 and TRBJ1-2; D not resolved. The V end was cut by 7 bases, the J end by 4 bases, with 10 bases between. CDR3 size: 12 residues. The germline V gene has CDR1 LNHDA and CDR2 SQIVND (reference sequence).

The rearrangement joins TRBV27 to TRBJ2-3, with a possible D match to TRBD2 (6 bases). This CDR3 region has 11 residues. Germline V gene sequence: CDR1 MNHEY, CDR2 SMNVEV (reference sequence). With 5 bases removed from V and 6 bases from J, the gap between germline ends came to 6 bases. The CDR3 region has the DNA TGTGCCAGCAGTCGGGGGGATACGCAGTATTTT. Its protein is CASSRGDTQYF.

J is TRBJ1-1 and V is TRBV19, with D possibly TRBD1 on 6 matching bases. This CDR3 comprises 16 residues. Deletions cut 5 bases from V and 4 bases from J, with 20 bases between. The V gene's germline CDR1 is LNHDA and CDR2 SQIVND (reference sequence). The CDR3 DNA is TGTGCCAGTAGTGCAATTCAGGGGCGCGGGAGCACTGAAGCTTTCTTT. It encodes CASSAIQGRGSTEAFF.

The chain has TRBV14 and TRBJ2-1; D possibly corresponds to TRBD1 (5 bases). Looked up from germline, CDR1 is SGHDN and CDR2 is FVKESK. CDR3 size: 16 residues. Trimming cost V 2 bases and J 7 bases, with 18 bases left between them. CDR3 amino acids: CASSQRAGRQFNEQFF. CDR3 in DNA: TGTGCCAGCAGCCAACGGGCAGGACGACAGTTTAATGAGCAGTTCTTC. Looking up the rest from reference TRBV14 and TRBJ2-1 gives the full variable domain: EAGVTQFPSHSVIEKGQTVTLRCDPISGHDNLYWYRRVMGKEIKFLLHFVKESKQDESGMPNNRFLAERTGGTYSTLKVQPAELEDSGVYFCASSQRAGRQFNEQFFGPGTRLTVL.

This chain connects TRBV6-1 to TRBJ2-7; the D gene is possibly TRBD1 (6 bases). CDR1 is MNHNS and CDR2 is SASEGT in the germline V gene. The CDR3 sequence is 13 residues long. Trimming cost V 4 bases and J 3 bases, with 10 bases left between them. The CDR3 DNA sequence: TGTGCCAGCAGTGGAACAGGGAACTACGAGCAGTACTTC. It specifies CASSGTGNYEQYF.

This chain connects TRBV6-1 to TRBJ1-2, with TRBD1 matching 9 bases. Trimming cost V 6 bases and J 8 bases; bases outside gene matches: 7. The CDR3 sequence is 13 residues long. Germline V gives CDR1 MNHNS, CDR2 SASEGT. CDR3 coding DNA: TGTGCCAGCAGCTTGGACAGGGGAAAGGGCTACACCTTC. Protein: CASSLDRGKGYTF.

The V and J genes are TRBV29-1 and TRBJ2-1; no clear D. Germline V gives CDR1 SQVTM, CDR2 ANQGSEA. Trimming removed 7 bases from V and 9 bases from J, with 22 bases in between. This CDR3 is 14 amino acids long. The CDR3 bases are TGCAGCGCCACGACCAGAAACGCCAGGTCTGAGCAGTTCTTC. This encodes CSATTRNARSEQFF.

The V call is TRBV7-9, the J call TRBJ1-2, with D perhaps matching TRBD1 (5 bases). Per the germline V gene, CDR1 is SEHNR and CDR2 is FQNEAQ (reference sequence). CDR3 length: 13 amino acids. With 3 bases removed from V and 3 bases from J, the gap between germline ends came to 8 bases. CDR3: CASSLGGYYGYTF. In DNA form, the CDR3 reads TGTGCCAGCAGCTTGGGGGGTTACTATGGCTACACCTTC.